Below, 26 T cell receptor beta chains from the same sample are listed, as sequenced in a study of cytomegalovirus exposure and HLA in healthy donors (TCRdb year 2017). Library preparation employed the immunoSEQ multiplex PCR assay. As stored in TCRdb, this immuneACCESS dataset retains in-frame rearrangements with V and J assigned. A fraction of the clones does not appear; measured against another copy, unresolved V genes explain less than half of the discrepancy, and the remainder lacks a known reason. Across this sample there are about 120,000 clones, with about 83% seen only once. The top ten clonotypes cover roughly 1.9% of the sample. The sample consisted of PBMCs. The receptors come from a young woman in good health and CMV-seronegative.

The chain combines TRBV9 with TRBJ2-7; 9 positions agree with TRBD1. The CDR3 extends over 15 amino acids. V trimming: 3 bases; J trimming: 2 bases; junction bases outside the gene matches: 6. Germline CDR1 and CDR2: SGDLS and YYNGEE. The CDR3 loop reads CASSAGQGTPYEQYF. CDR3 DNA: TGTGCCAGCAGCGCCGGACAGGGGACACCCTACGAGCAGTACTTC. The complete variable domain, with remaining parts taken from reference TRBV9 and TRBJ2-7, reads DSGVTQTPKHLITATGQRVTLRCSPRSGDLSVYWYQQSLDQGLQFLIQYYNGEERAKGNILERFSAQQFPDLHSELNLSSLELGDSALYFCASSAGQGTPYEQYFGPGTRLTVT.

This chain uses TRBV5-1 with TRBJ2-5; the D is unclear. Trimming took 0 bases from V and 4 from J, leaving 7 bases between them. Germline CDR1 reads SGHRS; CDR2 reads YFSETQ. The CDR3 has 13 residues. The CDR3 loop is CASSLDQLETQYF. The CDR3 DNA is TGCGCCAGCAGCTTGGATCAGTTAGAGACCCAGTACTTC.

This chain connects TRBV28 to TRBJ1-2; a possible D gene is TRBD1 (5 bases). The V and J ends lost 7 bases and 4 bases respectively, with 13 bases between them. Germline V gene sequence: CDR1 MDHEN, CDR2 SYDVKM. The CDR3 loop spans 13 amino acids. The CDR3 DNA is TGTGCCAGCACCGAAGACAGCCTCTATGGCTACACCTTC. It codes for CASTEDSLYGYTF.

The chain uses TRBV10-3 and TRBJ2-1, with D tentatively TRBD2 (7 bases). Trimming pared 1 base from V and 5 bases from J, leaving 15 bases between. This CDR3 has 16 amino acids. Germline V CDR1 and CDR2: ENHRY, SYGVKD. CDR3 nucleotides: TGTGCCATCAGTGAGTTTGGGCGGGGGCGTGACAATGAGCAGTTCTTC. Translating gives CAISEFGRGRDNEQFF.

The CDR3 DNA reads TGTGCCAGCAGCTTAGTTGGCAGGGAACGAGAGACCCAGTACTTC. This encodes CASSLVGRERETQYF. This sequence joins TRBV7-9 and TRBJ2-5, with D tentatively TRBD1 (5 bases). The ends were cut back, 1 base at V and 4 bases at J, with 13 bases in the middle. Germline CDR1 is SEHNR and CDR2 is FQNEAQ (reference sequence). The CDR3 is made up of 15 amino acids.

This clone was recorded at least ten times. V and J are TRBV18 and TRBJ2-1; 11 positions match TRBD2. Trimming cost V 5 bases and J 5 bases; bases outside gene matches: 5. The CDR3 has 15 amino acids. Germline V gene sequence: CDR1 KGHSH, CDR2 LQKENI. This CDR3 is CASSLLAGGDNEQFF. In nucleotides, the CDR3 is TGTGCCAGCTCATTGCTAGCGGGGGGCGACAATGAGCAGTTCTTC.

The V and J genes are TRBV4-1 and TRBJ2-7; 13 bases line up with TRBD2. In germline, CDR1 is MGHRA, CDR2 YSYEKL. The ends lost 1 base at V and 2 bases at J; junction bases unmatched: 11. There are 19 residues in the CDR3. The CDR3 bases are TGCGCCAGCAGCCAAGGGATCCCACTAGCGGGGGGGGGACCCTACGAGCAGTACTTC. Translation gives CASSQGIPLAGGGPYEQYF.

This chain uses TRBV5-1 with TRBJ1-1, with D possibly matching TRBD1 (5 bases). V was shortened by 2 bases and J by 0 bases, with 11 bases between the two germline ends. The CDR3 is 15 amino acids. The V gene's germline CDR1 is SGHRS and CDR2 YFSETQ. The CDR3 loop is CASSFGKGMNTEAFF. CDR3 bases: TGCGCCAGCAGCTTTGGGAAGGGGATGAACACTGAAGCTTTCTTT.

The gene calls are TRBV5-1 and TRBJ1-2; 7 bases agree with TRBD1. This CDR3 is built from 15 residues. The V segment lost 0 bases and the J segment 4 bases; nucleotides outside the gene matches: 6. Per germline, CDR1 SGHRS and CDR2 YFSETQ. CDR3 nucleotide sequence: TGCGCCAGCAGCTTGGACGGACAGGCCCTCTATGGCTACACCTTC. It translates to CASSLDGQALYGYTF. Supplemented by reference TRBV5-1 and TRBJ1-2, the full variable domain reads KAGVTQTPRYLIKTRGQQVTLSCSPISGHRSVSWYQQTPGQGLQFLFEYFSETQRNKGNFPGRFSGRQFSNSRSEMNVSTLELGDSALYLCASSLDGQALYGYTFGSGTRLTVV.

This chain uses TRBV4-1 with TRBJ2-5; TRBD2 matches 10 bases. The ends lost 0 bases at V and 5 bases at J; junction bases unmatched: 9. This CDR3 has 17 amino acids. The V gene's germline CDR1 is MGHRA and CDR2 YSYEKL. The CDR3 spells CASSQEGQRGGRETQYF. CDR3 coding DNA: TGCGCCAGCAGCCAAGAGGGGCAGCGGGGGGGCCGGGAGACCCAGTACTTC.

The CDR3 here is CASSLQGPVEQFF. The DNA for the CDR3 is TGTGCCAGCAGCTTACAGGGCCCCGTGGAGCAGTTCTTC. V is TRBV7-9 and J is TRBJ2-1; tentative D call: TRBD1 (5 bases). Looked up from germline, CDR1 is SEHNR and CDR2 is FQNEAQ (reference sequence). V was cut by 2 bases and J by 10 bases, with 12 bases left in between. The CDR3 contains 13 residues.

The chain carries TRBV29-1 and TRBJ1-2; D unresolved. Germline assignment: CDR1 SQVTM and CDR2 ANQGSEA. V was pared by 6 bases and J by 7 bases, with 12 bases between. This CDR3 is built from 11 residues. The CDR3 DNA is TGCAGCGTGAGGGAGGGAGGTGGCTACACCTTC. Protein: CSVREGGGYTF.

The rearrangement links TRBV9 to TRBJ2-7, with D possibly matching TRBD2 (5 bases). The germline gives CDR1 SGDLS, CDR2 YYNGEE. With 0 bases removed from V and 2 bases from J, the gap between germline ends came to 15 bases. This CDR3 comprises 16 residues. CDR3 nucleotides: TGTGCCAGCAGCGTAGGGGATTCTAGGGAGCCCTACGAGCAGTACTTC. This encodes CASSVGDSREPYEQYF.

The genes are TRBV4-3 and TRBJ2-1; D is possibly TRBD2 (5 bases). CDR3 length equals 16 residues. The ends were cut back, 0 bases at V and 9 bases at J, with 18 bases in the middle. CDR1 is LGHNA and CDR2 is YSLEER in the germline V gene. The DNA of the CDR3 is TGCGCCAGCAGCCAAGATCGAAGCGGAGGTGGGCTTGAGCAGTTCTTC. As protein: CASSQDRSGGGLEQFF.

The chain couples TRBV6-4 to TRBJ2-1; no clear D. This CDR3 comprises 8 residues. Trimming shortened V by 7 bases and J by 13 bases, and 5 bases separated the two germline ends. CDR1 MRHNA and CDR2 SNTAGT come from the germline V gene. In nucleotides, the CDR3 is TGTGCCAGCACACAACAGTTCTTC. This sequence encodes CASTQQFF.

This clone occurred once. The chain carries TRBV27 and TRBJ2-1; 10 bases fit TRBD2. Germline-derived CDR1 and CDR2 are MNHEY and SMNVEV (reference sequence). CDR3 size: 13 residues. CDR3 DNA sequence: TGTGGCAGACTAGCGGGCCTCCGGGATGAGCAGTTCTTC. It encodes CGRLAGLRDEQFF.

This clone appeared a few times. The chain employs TRBV30 and TRBJ1-2; the D gene is possibly TRBD1 (5 bases). The CDR3 loop spans 13 amino acids. Germline V gene lookup returns CDR1 GTSNPN and CDR2 SVGIG (reference sequence). Trimming pared 5 bases from V and 4 bases from J, leaving 14 bases between. The CDR3 reads CAWDGHPLYGYTF. For the CDR3, the DNA is TGTGCCTGGGATGGACACCCCCTCTATGGCTACACCTTC.

The rearrangement uses TRBV9 and TRBJ2-6; a possible D gene is TRBD2 (6 bases). V was cut by 1 base and J by 0 bases, with 8 bases left in between. This CDR3 contains 16 residues. Germline V gene lookup returns CDR1 SGDLS and CDR2 YYNGEE. CDR3 bases: TGTGCCAGCAGCGTACGGGAGAGCTCTGGGGCCAACGTCCTGACTTTC. Its protein product is CASSVRESSGANVLTF.

The chain combines TRBV5-1 with TRBJ1-5, with D possibly being TRBD1 (5 bases). V gave up 4 bases and J gave up 0 bases, with 11 bases separating them. CDR3 length: 15 amino acids. Germline-derived CDR1 and CDR2 are SGHRS and YFSETQ. The CDR3 sequence is CASSVTGDSNQPQHF. As DNA, the CDR3 is TGCGCCAGCAGCGTAACGGGGGATAGCAATCAGCCCCAGCATTTT.

V and J are TRBV10-3 and TRBJ2-7; 10 bases fit TRBD1. The V gene end was trimmed by 11 bases and the J gene end by 0 bases; junction bases not matched to a gene: 10. Germline CDR1 ENHRY, CDR2 SYGVKD. The CDR3 consists of 15 residues. CDR3 nucleotides: TGTGCCGCCCGATCCGGGACAGGGGACTCCTACGAGCAGTACTTC. Its translation: CAARSGTGDSYEQYF.

The chain combines TRBV7-3 with TRBJ2-3; D is perhaps TRBD2 (5 bases). V lost 3 bases to trimming and J lost 1 base, with 11 bases between them. This CDR3 comprises 15 residues. CDR1 and CDR2 from the germline V gene are SGHTA and FQGTGA. Here the CDR3 reads CASSLGSSGTDTQYF. The CDR3 coding sequence is TGTGCCAGCAGCTTGGGGAGCTCAGGCACAGATACGCAGTATTTT.

The chain combines TRBV11-3 with TRBJ2-7; 16 bases are shared with TRBD2. CDR3 length equals 15 residues. Per the germline V gene, CDR1 is SGHNT and CDR2 is YENEEA. Losses at the gene ends were 4 bases for V and 6 bases for J; bases not matched to a gene: 3. The CDR3 spells CASSYGTSGGAEQYF. For the CDR3, the DNA is TGTGCCAGCAGCTATGGGACTAGCGGGGGGGCCGAGCAGTACTTC. Variable domain in full (rest from reference TRBV11-3 and TRBJ2-7): EAGVVQSPRYKIIEKKQPVAFWCNPISGHNTLYWYLQNLGQGPELLIRYENEEAVDDSQLPKDRFSAERLKGVDSTLKIQPAELGDSAVYLCASSYGTSGGAEQYFGPGTRLTVT.

V usage is TRBV25-1 and J usage is TRBJ1-2; 11 bases are shared with TRBD1. J gave up 9 bases and V 2 bases, and 5 bases lay outside the gene matches. The germline CDR1 and CDR2 sequences are MGHDK and SYGVNS. CDR3 size: 14 residues. CDR3 DNA: TGTGCCAGCAGTGAAGAAGGACAGGGGGCCCGCTACACCTTC. Translating gives CASSEEGQGARYTF.

This chain uses TRBV7-8 with TRBJ2-3; TRBD2 matches at 12 bases. Germline V gene sequence: CDR1 SGHVS, CDR2 FQNEAQ. V lost 1 base to trimming and J lost 5 bases; unmatched junction nucleotides: 7. The CDR3 has 17 residues. The CDR3 region has the DNA TGTGCCAGCAGCTTAGGACGGACTAGCGGGGTGATAGATACGCAGTATTTT. Translated: CASSLGRTSGVIDTQYF.

With regard to this clone: One junction end disagrees with the germline gene, perhaps due to a read error. This rearrangement joins TRBV18 to TRBJ2-2, with D uncertain. Germline CDR1 and CDR2: KGHSH and LQKENI. The CDR3 is 14 residues long. The CDR3, as DNA: TGTGCCAACTCACCACGTTCCGCGACCGGGGAGCTGTTTTTT. Amino acid sequence: CANSPRSATGELFF.

The V call is TRBV11-2, the J call TRBJ2-6, with D hard to call. Germline assignment: CDR1 SGHAT and CDR2 FQNNGV. The CDR3 is made up of 15 amino acids. The germline V and J ends were trimmed by 5 bases and 0 bases, with 8 bases remaining between them. The CDR3 reads CASSPGFSGANVLTF. CDR3 nucleotides: TGTGCCAGCAGCCCAGGATTCTCTGGGGCCAACGTCCTGACTTTC.